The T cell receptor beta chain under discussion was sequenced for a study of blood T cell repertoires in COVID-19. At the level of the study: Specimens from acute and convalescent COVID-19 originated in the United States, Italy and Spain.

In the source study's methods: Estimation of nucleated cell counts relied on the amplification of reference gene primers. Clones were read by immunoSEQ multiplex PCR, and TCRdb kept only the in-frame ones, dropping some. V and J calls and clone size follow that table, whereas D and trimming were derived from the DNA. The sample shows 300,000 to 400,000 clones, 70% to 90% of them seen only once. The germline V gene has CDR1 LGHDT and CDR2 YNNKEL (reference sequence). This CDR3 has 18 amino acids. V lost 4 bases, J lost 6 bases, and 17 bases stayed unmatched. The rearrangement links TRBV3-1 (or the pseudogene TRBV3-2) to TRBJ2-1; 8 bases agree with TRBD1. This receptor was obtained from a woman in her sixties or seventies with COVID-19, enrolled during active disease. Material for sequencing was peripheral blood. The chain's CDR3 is CASSPQGAGNLLVNEQFF. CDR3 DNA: TGTGCCAGCAGCCCCCAGGGGGCAGGGAATTTATTGGTCAATGAGCAGTTCTTC.